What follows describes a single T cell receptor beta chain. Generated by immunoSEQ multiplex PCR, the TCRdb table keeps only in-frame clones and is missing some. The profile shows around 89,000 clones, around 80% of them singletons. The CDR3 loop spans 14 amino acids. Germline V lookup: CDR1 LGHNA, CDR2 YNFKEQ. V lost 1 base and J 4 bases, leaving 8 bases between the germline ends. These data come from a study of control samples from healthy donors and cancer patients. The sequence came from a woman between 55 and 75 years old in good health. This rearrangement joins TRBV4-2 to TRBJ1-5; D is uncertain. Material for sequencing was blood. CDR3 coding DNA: TGTGCCAGCAGCCAAGGGAGGGAAAATCAGCCCCAGCATTTT. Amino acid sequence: CASSQGRENQPQHF.